A selection of T cell receptor beta chains follows, all from one sample in a study of T cell responses to AZD1222 COVID-19 vaccine. Profiling relied on immunoSEQ multiplex PCR, and the TCRdb table lists in-frame clones only, not all of them. Of about 140,000 clones in the sample, approximately 89% are singletons; the top ten hold approximately 4.5%. The sequencing used peripheral blood, collected on day 0 of AZD1222 vaccination. Receptors originate from an adult in good health. The CDR3 runs from the conserved cysteine through the conserved F or W. D genes are given only for firm matches. For some rows the clone size is stated as once, few or many, or as a class when expanded; others skip it.

TRBV5-5	-	-	TRBJ1-2	TGTGCCAGCAGCTTACGTATGGACTTATTCTATGGCTACACCTTC	CASSLRMDLFYGYTF
TRBV24-1	-	-	TRBJ2-1	TGTGCCACCAGCCTAAACAATGAGCAGTTCTTC	CATSLNNEQFF
TRBV19	-	-	TRBJ1-6	TGTGCCAGTAGTGCCAGGGTTAGTTCCTATAATTCACCCCTCCACTTT	CASSARVSSYNSPLHF
TRBV9	-	-	TRBJ2-1	TGTGCCAGCAGCGTAGGTGGGAGAGAGTACAATGAGCAGTTCTTC	CASSVGGREYNEQFF
TRBV13	-	TRBD2	TRBJ2-7	TGTGCCAGCAGCTTACGGACTAGCGGGGGCTTACTTTACGAGCAGTACTTC	CASSLRTSGGLLYEQYF
TRBV4-1	-	-	TRBJ1-6	TGCGCCAGCAGCCAAGTATTGCGGAAAAGGGTCCCTTCACCCCTCCACTTT	CASSQVLRKRVPSPLHF
TRBV24-1	-	TRBD1	TRBJ1-1	TGTGCCACCAGTGATTTAGGGATCGGACAGGGGTACACTGAAGCTTTCTTT	CATSDLGIGQGYTEAFF
TRBV27	-	TRBD1	TRBJ1-4	TGTGCCAGCAGTCCAAGGACAGGGGTTTGGGCTAATGAAAAACTGTTTTTT	CASSPRTGVWANEKLFF
TRBV4-1	-	TRBD2	TRBJ2-1	TGCGCCAGCAGCCATGGGGGACTAGCGGGACCAAGCTCCTACAATGAGCAGTTCTTC	CASSHGGLAGPSSYNEQFF
TRBV6-2/TRBV6-3	-	-	TRBJ1-1	TGTGCCAGCAGTTACTTAGGGGGGCAGGCTGAAGCTTTCTTT	CASSYLGGQAEAFF
TRBV2	once	TRBD1	TRBJ1-5	TGTGCCAGCAGAGGACAGGCTCAGCCCCAGCATTTT	CASRGQAQPQHF
TRBV13	-	TRBD1	TRBJ1-2	TGTGCCAGCAGCCTGGGGGACAGCTATGGCTACACCTTC	CASSLGDSYGYTF
TRBV20-1	-	TRBD2	TRBJ2-7	TGCAGTGCTAGTCTGCCCTTTGGGACTAGCGGGAGGCCCGAGCAGTACTTC	CSASLPFGTSGRPEQYF
TRBV7-9	once	-	TRBJ2-1	TGTGCCAGCAGCTTTGCAGCTAATGAGCAGTTCTTC	CASSFAANEQFF
TRBV28	-	-	TRBJ1-3	TGTGCCAGCAGTTTACAGACCTCTGGAAACACCATATATTTT	CASSLQTSGNTIYF
TRBV19	-	-	TRBJ1-1	TGTGCCAGTGGGCCACTTGTTCGGAACACTGAAGCTTTCTTT	CASGPLVRNTEAFF
TRBV30	-	-	TRBJ2-4	TGTGCCTGGAGTGTAAGCCGGACACCCGTAGCCAAAAACATTCAGTACTTC	CAWSVSRTPVAKNIQYF